The 27 T cell receptor beta chains below were found in one sample sequenced in a study of breast tumors, draining lymph nodes, adjacent tissues. TCRdb re-called the multiplex PCR reads with MiXCR, one entry per CDR3 protein. This sample has about 31,000 distinct CDR3 sequences; about 63% occur once, and the top ten carry about a sixth. The sequenced sample consisted of breast tumor tissue. Receptors originate from a female donor with breast cancer. Some clones in this sample may be carry-over from other donors' samples.

The rearrangement joins TRBV5-1 to TRBJ2-3, with D possibly being TRBD2 (6 bases). CDR1 SGHRS and CDR2 YFSETQ come from the germline V gene. The length of the CDR3 is 16 residues. Trimming pared 0 bases from V and 5 bases from J, leaving 16 bases between. This chain's CDR3 is CASSLESARGGDTQYF. CDR3 bases: TGCGCCAGCAGCTTGGAATCGGCTAGGGGAGGAGATACGCAGTATTTT.

By share of the sample, this clonotype is medium-sized. This chain uses TRBV7-2 with TRBJ2-7, with TRBD2 matching over 14 bases. The junction had 0 bases not matched to a gene; V was cut back by 1 base and J by 7 bases. The CDR3 runs 14 residues. Germline V gene lookup returns CDR1 SGHTA and CDR2 FQGNSA. CDR3 sequence: CASSLGLAGGEQYF. Here the CDR3 DNA reads TGTGCCAGCAGCTTAGGACTAGCGGGAGGGGAGCAGTACTTC.

By share, this clonotype counts as medium-sized. CDR3 DNA sequence: TGTGCCAGCACTGACAGCTACGAGCAGTACTTC. It is translated as CASTDSYEQYF. V is TRBV7-9 and J is TRBJ2-7; maybe TRBD1 (5 bases). The V gene's germline CDR1 is SEHNR and CDR2 FQNEAQ (reference sequence). This CDR3 has 11 amino acids. Trimming took off 7 bases at V and 3 bases at J, with 7 bases between the two ends.

This chain uses TRBV2 with TRBJ2-3, with D tentatively TRBD2 (5 bases). The V end was cut by 7 bases, the J end by 0 bases, with 14 bases between. This CDR3 has 15 residues. Germline V gene lookup returns CDR1 SNHLY and CDR2 FYNNEI. CDR3 in DNA: TGTGCCAGCACAAATCGGCTAGCTAGCACAGATACGCAGTATTTT. It is translated as CASTNRLASTDTQYF.

This CDR3 is CASSIKLGEQFF. In DNA form, the CDR3 reads TGTGCCAGTAGTATAAAGTTAGGTGAGCAGTTCTTC. V usage is TRBV19 and J usage is TRBJ2-1, with unresolved D. The CDR3 sequence is 12 residues long. V was trimmed by 2 bases and J by 9 bases, leaving 8 bases between them. Germline CDR1 LNHDA, CDR2 SQIVND (reference sequence).

As regards this clonotype: One end of the junction does not line up with germline, which may come from a read error. The genes are TRBV12-3 or TRBV12-4 and TRBJ2-3; 9 nucleotides match TRBD1. The length of the CDR3 is 13 residues. The CDR3 here is CASRGQGSDTRYF. The CDR3 DNA reads TGTGCCAGCAGGGGACAGGGATCAGATACGCGGTATTTT.

The J gene is TRBJ2-6, the V gene TRBV15, with D perhaps TRBD1 (6 bases). V shed 0 bases and J shed 2 bases, with 8 bases lying between them. CDR1 is LNHNV and CDR2 is YYDKDF in the germline V gene (reference sequence). The CDR3 sequence is 16 residues long. The CDR3 sequence is CATSRDSGAGANVLTF. The CDR3 DNA sequence: TGTGCCACCAGCAGAGATTCAGGGGCTGGGGCCAACGTCCTGACTTTC.

This clonotype has a count of ten or more. The chain carries TRBV5-1 and TRBJ2-5, with 9 bases aligning to TRBD1. Germline assignment: CDR1 SGHRS and CDR2 YFSETQ. J lost 5 bases, V lost 0 bases, and 2 bases had no gene match. This CDR3 region has 14 residues. DNA for the CDR3: TGCGCCAGCAGCTTGGGTACAGGGGGCGAGACCCAGTACTTC. It translates to CASSLGTGGETQYF.

By sample share, this clonotype is large. The rearrangement links TRBV7-9 to TRBJ1-2; D is perhaps TRBD1 (6 bases). With 6 bases removed from V and 2 bases from J, the gap between germline ends came to 10 bases. CDR1 is SEHNR, CDR2 FQNEAQ, per germline (reference sequence). This CDR3 region has 13 residues. For the CDR3, the DNA is TGTGCCAGCAGGGACAGCCTGAACTATGGCTACACCTTC. Translation gives CASRDSLNYGYTF.

This clonotype has at least ten counts. This rearrangement joins TRBV25-1 to TRBJ2-4; 8 nucleotides match TRBD1. With 2 bases clipped from V and 8 bases from J, the junction kept 5 bases outside the gene matches. Germline values: CDR1 MGHDK, CDR2 SYGVNS. This CDR3 region has 14 residues. CDR3 bases: TGTGCCAGCAGTGAAGACAGGGGCGGGCACATTCAGTACTTC. Translating gives CASSEDRGGHIQYF.

Worth noting for this clonotype: The junction departs from germline at one end; a sequencing error may be responsible. The chain has TRBV3-1 and TRBJ2-7; D not resolved. The CDR3 is 14 residues long. The germline V gene encodes CDR1 LGHDT and CDR2 YNNKEL (reference sequence). The CDR3 coding sequence is TGCGCCAGCAGCCAAGATCGAGATCACTACAAGCAGTACTTC. As protein: CASSQDRDHYKQYF.

This clonotype appeared many times. Here the CDR3 reads CASTADSGTEAFF. In DNA, the CDR3 is TGTGCCAGCACCGCAGATTCGGGCACTGAAGCTTTCTTT. The chain has TRBV12-3 or TRBV12-4 and TRBJ1-1; D is unresolved. This CDR3 region has 13 residues. Trimming pared 7 bases from V and 4 bases from J, leaving 13 bases between.

This clonotype was observed many times. Being one base from a much bigger clone, this may be a read error. The chain recombines TRBV11-2 with TRBJ1-2; 7 nucleotides agree with TRBD1. CDR3 length: 15 residues. The ends lost 2 bases at V and 4 bases at J; junction bases unmatched: 7. CDR1 and CDR2 from the germline V gene are SGHAT and FQNNGV. The CDR3 nucleotides read TGTGCCAGCAGCTTATCAACAGGGGCCTCCTATGGCTACACCTTC. Protein product: CASSLSTGASYGYTF.

The J gene is TRBJ1-4, the V gene TRBV7-9; no clear D gene. From germline, CDR1 is SEHNR and CDR2 FQNEAQ (reference sequence). The CDR3 has 14 residues. Trimming pared 7 bases from V and 4 bases from J, leaving 13 bases between. DNA of the CDR3: TGTGCCAGCAACACCGACACTCTTAATGAAAAACTGTTTTTT. As protein: CASNTDTLNEKLFF.

This clonotype was observed many times. V and J are TRBV20-1 and TRBJ1-3; D not resolved. This CDR3 has 14 amino acids. V lost 5 bases and J lost 0, with 11 bases in between. In germline, CDR1 is DFQATT, CDR2 SNEGSKA (reference sequence). CDR3 DNA sequence: TGCAGTGCTCAAACACCTAGCTCTGGAAACACCATATATTTT. Protein sequence: CSAQTPSSGNTIYF.

This clonotype is categorized as medium-sized. The chain recombines TRBV7-9 with TRBJ2-7; no firm D call. Trimming removed 2 bases at V and 6 bases at J, with 8 bases between. Germline CDR1 is SEHNR and CDR2 is FQNEAQ (reference sequence). The CDR3 runs to 12 residues. CDR3 coding DNA: TGTGCCAGCAGCTTATTATCCCGCGAGCAGTACTTC. Translating gives CASSLLSREQYF.

J is TRBJ2-7 and V is TRBV9, with a weak D call TRBD1 (6 bases). The CDR3 runs to 13 residues. V dropped 4 bases and J dropped 9 bases, with 17 bases sitting between them. CDR1 and CDR2 from the germline V gene are SGDLS and YYNGEE. Here the CDR3 reads CASSSRDKATQYF. The CDR3 nucleotides are TGTGCCAGCAGCTCTCGGGACAAGGCGACGCAGTACTTC.

This clonotype is deemed medium-sized. V is TRBV9 and J is TRBJ1-2; D remains ambiguous. V was cut by 0 bases and J by 4 bases, with 13 bases left in between. Per germline, CDR1 SGDLS and CDR2 YYNGEE. The CDR3 sequence is 15 residues long. The CDR3 coding sequence is TGTGCCAGCAGCGTAGGTGCAGCAACACTCTATGGCTACACCTTC. Translating gives CASSVGAATLYGYTF.

This clonotype was seen at least ten times. This chain connects TRBV12-3 or TRBV12-4 to TRBJ2-5, with 10 bases matching TRBD2. The length of the CDR3 is 17 residues. V trimming: 6 bases; J trimming: 3 bases; junction bases outside the gene matches: 13. Here the CDR3 DNA reads TGTGCCAGCAGCACAACCCTCTCCGGGACTAGCGAAGAGACCCAGTACTTC. Translated: CASSTTLSGTSEETQYF.

CDR3 loop: CASSSRPDNEQFF. Written as DNA, the CDR3 is TGTGCCAGCAGCTCCCGGCCGGACAATGAGCAGTTCTTC. This chain uses TRBV11-2 with TRBJ2-1, with unresolved D. Germline V gives CDR1 SGHAT, CDR2 FQNNGV. Trimming left V 4 bases short and J 5 bases short, with 9 bases between. CDR3 length equals 13 residues.

This clonotype counts as medium-sized. DNA of the CDR3: TGTGCCAGCACCTACCGGGTTGAGCAGTTCTTC. Translated: CASTYRVEQFF. This chain joins TRBV2 and TRBJ2-1; D is ambiguous. The V and J ends lost 7 bases and 9 bases respectively, with 10 bases between them. The CDR3 loop spans 11 amino acids. CDR1 and CDR2 (germline): SNHLY, FYNNEI.

The chain has TRBV10-3 and TRBJ1-5; no clear D. The V gene's germline CDR1 is ENHRY and CDR2 SYGVKD. The V gene lost 3 bases and the J gene lost 0 bases, with 9 bases spanning the gap. The CDR3 contains 15 residues. Here the CDR3 DNA reads TGTGCCATCAGTGAAGGGCGCAATAGCAATCAGCCCCAGCATTTT. The encoded protein is CAISEGRNSNQPQHF.

The chain is built from TRBV7-9 and TRBJ2-3; 8 nucleotides line up with TRBD2. The CDR3 totals 14 residues. Germline V lookup: CDR1 SEHNR, CDR2 FQNEAQ (reference sequence). The trim removed 8 bases at V and 3 bases at J, leaving 7 bases unmatched. DNA for the CDR3: TGTGCCAGCGGCTACAGCGGGGGAACAGATACGCAGTATTTT. Translated, it gives CASGYSGGTDTQYF.

The chain joins TRBV7-2 to TRBJ2-7; tentatively, D is TRBD2 (5 bases). V lost 5 bases to trimming and J lost 1 base, with 18 bases between them. CDR3 length equals 16 residues. Germline V lookup: CDR1 SGHTA, CDR2 FQGNSA. DNA of the CDR3: TGTGCCAGCAGCACGTTCGGGGTCCCCGCATCCTACGAGCAGTACTTC. It codes for CASSTFGVPASYEQYF.

By share, this clonotype ranks as medium-sized. This chain links TRBV29-1 with TRBJ1-4, with TRBD1 matching over 7 bases. Unmatched junction bases numbered 17, after V lost 7 bases and J lost 6 bases. This CDR3 is 16 amino acids long. Germline V CDR1 and CDR2: SQVTM, ANQGSEA. The CDR3 nucleotides read TGCAGCGCAAAACCCTCGGGCGGGACAGTTCATGAAAAACTGTTTTTT. Translating gives CSAKPSGGTVHEKLFF. Full variable domain (missing parts from reference TRBV29-1 and TRBJ1-4): SAVISQKPSRDICQRGTSLTIQCQVDSQVTMMFWYRQQPGQSLTLIATANQGSEATYESGFVIDKFPISRPNLTFSTLTVSNMSPEDSSIYLCSAKPSGGTVHEKLFFGSGTQLSVL.

Concerning this clonotype itself: At one of its ends the junction is not consistent with the germline gene, which may arise from a read error. This chain connects TRBV5-1 to TRBJ2-1, with D possibly being TRBD1 (5 bases). Germline V lookup: CDR1 SGHRS, CDR2 YFSETQ. The CDR3 loop spans 14 amino acids. CDR3 nucleotides: TGCGCCAGCACTATCCAGACAGCCACCAATGAGCGGTTCTTC. Amino acid sequence: CASTIQTATNERFF.

The genes are TRBV7-9 and TRBJ2-2, with 7 bases aligning to TRBD1. This CDR3 contains 15 residues. Germline-derived CDR1 and CDR2 are SEHNR and FQNEAQ (reference sequence). V lost 2 bases to trimming and J lost 4 bases; unmatched junction nucleotides: 4. Here the CDR3 reads CASSLTDRATGELFF. CDR3 in DNA: TGTGCCAGCAGCTTAACTGACAGGGCCACCGGGGAGCTGTTTTTT.